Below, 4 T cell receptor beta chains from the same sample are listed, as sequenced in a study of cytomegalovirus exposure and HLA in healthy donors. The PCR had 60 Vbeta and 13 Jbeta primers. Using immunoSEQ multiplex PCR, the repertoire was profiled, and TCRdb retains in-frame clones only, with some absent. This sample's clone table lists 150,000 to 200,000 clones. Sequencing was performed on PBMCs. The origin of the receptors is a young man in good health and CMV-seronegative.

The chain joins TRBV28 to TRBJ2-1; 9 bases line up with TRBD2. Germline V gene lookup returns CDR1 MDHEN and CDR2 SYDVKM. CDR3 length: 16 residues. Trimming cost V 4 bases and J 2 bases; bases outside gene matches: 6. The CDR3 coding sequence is TGTGCCAGCAGTTCGCAGACTAGCGGCGCCTACAATGAGCAGTTCTTC. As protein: CASSSQTSGAYNEQFF. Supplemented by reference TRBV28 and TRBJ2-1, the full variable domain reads DVKVTQSSRYLVKRTGEKVFLECVQDMDHENMFWYRQDPGLGLRLIYFSYDVKMKEKGDIPEGYSVSREKKERFSLILESASTNQTSMYLCASSSQTSGAYNEQFFGPGTRLTVL.

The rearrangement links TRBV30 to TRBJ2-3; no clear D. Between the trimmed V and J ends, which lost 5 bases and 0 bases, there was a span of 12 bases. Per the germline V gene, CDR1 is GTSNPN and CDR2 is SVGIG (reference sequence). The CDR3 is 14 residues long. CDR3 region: CAWGVYPSTDTQYF. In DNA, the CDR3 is TGTGCCTGGGGAGTTTATCCTAGCACAGATACGCAGTATTTT.

DNA of the CDR3: TGTGCCAGCAGTTCCACCGGAATGCGGGGCTACAATGAGCAGTTCTTC. Translation: CASSSTGMRGYNEQFF. The chain links TRBV6-5 to TRBJ2-1; D perhaps matches TRBD2 (6 bases). This CDR3 is 16 amino acids long. Germline lookup yields CDR1 MNHEY and CDR2 SVGAGI. V lost 4 bases and J 3 bases, leaving 16 bases between the germline ends.

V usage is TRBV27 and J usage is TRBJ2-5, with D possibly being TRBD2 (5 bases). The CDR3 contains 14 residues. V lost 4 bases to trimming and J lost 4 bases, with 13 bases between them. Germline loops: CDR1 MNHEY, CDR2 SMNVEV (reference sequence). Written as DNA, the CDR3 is TGTGCCAGCAGTTCACTAGGAAGGGCAGAGACCCAGTACTTC. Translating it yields CASSSLGRAETQYF.